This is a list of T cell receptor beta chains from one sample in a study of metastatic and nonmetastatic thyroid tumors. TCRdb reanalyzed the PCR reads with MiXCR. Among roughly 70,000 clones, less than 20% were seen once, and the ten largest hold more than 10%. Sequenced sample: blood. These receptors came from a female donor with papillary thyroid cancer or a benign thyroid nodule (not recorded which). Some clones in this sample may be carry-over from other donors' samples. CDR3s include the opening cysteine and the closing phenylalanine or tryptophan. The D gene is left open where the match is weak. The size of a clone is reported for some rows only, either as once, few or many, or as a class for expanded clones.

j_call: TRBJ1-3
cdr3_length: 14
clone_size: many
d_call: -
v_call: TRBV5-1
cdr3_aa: CASSQGTSGNTIYF
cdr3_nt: TGCGCCAGCTCCCAAGGGACATCTGGAAACACCATATATTTT

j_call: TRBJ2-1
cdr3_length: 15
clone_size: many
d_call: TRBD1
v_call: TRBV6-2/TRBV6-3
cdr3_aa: CASSPRDRLYNEQFF
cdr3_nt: TGTGCCAGCAGCCCCCGGGACAGGCTTTACAATGAGCAGTTCTTC

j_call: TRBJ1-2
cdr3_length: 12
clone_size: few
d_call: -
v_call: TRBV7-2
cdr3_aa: CASSSGGIGYTF
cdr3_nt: TGTGCCAGCAGCTCCGGGGGCATCGGCTACACCTTC

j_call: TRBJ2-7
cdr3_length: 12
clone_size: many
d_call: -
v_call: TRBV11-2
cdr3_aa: CASSPDPYEQYF
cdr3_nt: TGTGCCAGCAGTCCTGACCCCTACGAGCAGTACTTC

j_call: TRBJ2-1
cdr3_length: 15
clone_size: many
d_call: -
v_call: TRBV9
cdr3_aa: CASSVGAVSYNEQFF
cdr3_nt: TGTGCCAGCAGCGTAGGGGCCGTTTCCTACAATGAGCAGTTCTTC

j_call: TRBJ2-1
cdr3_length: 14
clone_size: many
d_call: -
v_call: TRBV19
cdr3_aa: CASSIPPGYNEQFF
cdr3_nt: TGTGCCAGTAGTATCCCGCCCGGTTACAATGAGCAGTTCTTC

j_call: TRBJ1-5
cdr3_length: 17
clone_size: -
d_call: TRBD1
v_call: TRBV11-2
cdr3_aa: CASSSRLGQGAGQPQHF
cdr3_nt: TGTGCCAGCAGCTCCAGACTGGGACAGGGGGCAGGGCAGCCCCAGCATTTT

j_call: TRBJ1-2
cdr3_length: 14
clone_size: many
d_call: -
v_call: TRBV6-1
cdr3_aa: CASSVRGINYGYTF
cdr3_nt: TGTGCCAGCAGTGTACGGGGGATTAACTATGGCTACACCTTC

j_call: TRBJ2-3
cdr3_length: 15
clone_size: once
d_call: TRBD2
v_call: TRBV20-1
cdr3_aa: CSASLSGDSTDTQYF
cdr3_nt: TGCAGTGCTAGCCTTAGCGGGGATAGCACAGATACGCAGTATTTT

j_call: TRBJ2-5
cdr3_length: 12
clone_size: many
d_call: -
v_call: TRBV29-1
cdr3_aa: CSVEVLPGTQYF
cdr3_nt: TGCAGCGTTGAAGTTCTGCCTGGGACCCAGTACTTC

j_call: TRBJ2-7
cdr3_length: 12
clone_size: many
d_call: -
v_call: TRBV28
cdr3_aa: CASSLSSYEQYF
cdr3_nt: TGTGCCAGCAGTTTAAGCTCCTACGAGCAGTACTTC

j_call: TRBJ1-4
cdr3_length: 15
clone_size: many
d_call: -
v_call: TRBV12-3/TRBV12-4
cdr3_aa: CASRDTGTSNEKLFF
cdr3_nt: TGTGCCAGCAGAGATACCGGGACCTCTAATGAAAAACTGTTTTTT

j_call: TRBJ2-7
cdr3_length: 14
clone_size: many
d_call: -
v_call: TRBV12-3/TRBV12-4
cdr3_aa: CASRPSQAYYEQYF
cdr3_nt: TGTGCCAGCAGGCCTTCACAGGCGTACTACGAGCAGTACTTC

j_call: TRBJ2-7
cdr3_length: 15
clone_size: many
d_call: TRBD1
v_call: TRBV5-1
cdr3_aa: CASSGGTGIPYEQYF
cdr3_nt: TGCGCCAGCAGCGGAGGGACAGGCATCCCCTACGAGCAGTACTTC

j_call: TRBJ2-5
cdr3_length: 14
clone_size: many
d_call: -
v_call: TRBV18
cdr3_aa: CASSPETVRETQYF
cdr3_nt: TGTGCCAGCTCACCCGAGACGGTTAGGGAGACCCAGTACTTC

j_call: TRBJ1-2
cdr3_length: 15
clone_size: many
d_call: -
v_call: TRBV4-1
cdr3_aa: CASSSPSGSRRGYTF
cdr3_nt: TGCGCCAGCAGCTCCCCGAGCGGCAGCCGACGGGGCTACACCTTC

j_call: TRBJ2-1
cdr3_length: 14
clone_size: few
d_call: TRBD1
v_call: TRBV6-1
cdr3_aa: CASKTGLSYNEQFF
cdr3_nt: TGTGCTAGTAAGACAGGGCTGTCCTACAATGAGCAGTTCTTC

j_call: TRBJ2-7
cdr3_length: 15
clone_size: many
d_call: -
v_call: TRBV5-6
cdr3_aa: CASSFLGENSYEQYF
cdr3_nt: TGTGCCAGCAGCTTTCTGGGCGAAAACTCCTACGAGCAGTACTTC

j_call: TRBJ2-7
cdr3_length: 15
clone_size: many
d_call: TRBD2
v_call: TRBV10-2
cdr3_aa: CASSASGTNSYEQYF
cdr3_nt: TGCGCCAGCAGTGCGTCCGGGACTAATTCCTACGAGCAGTACTTC

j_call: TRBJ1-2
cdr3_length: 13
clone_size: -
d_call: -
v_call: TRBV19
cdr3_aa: CASTPSLGHGYTF
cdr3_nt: TGTGCCAGTACCCCCTCTCTAGGACATGGCTACACCTTC

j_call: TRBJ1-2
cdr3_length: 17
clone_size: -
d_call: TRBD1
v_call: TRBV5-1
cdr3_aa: CASISSGTASLDYCYTF
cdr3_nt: TGCGCCAGCATCAGCTCCGGGACAGCATCCTTGGACTATTGCTACACCTTC

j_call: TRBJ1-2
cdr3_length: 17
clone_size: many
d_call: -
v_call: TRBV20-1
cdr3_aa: CSARDQRGPTSNYGYTF
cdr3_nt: TGCAGTGCTAGAGATCAGAGAGGGCCTACCTCTAACTATGGCTACACCTTC

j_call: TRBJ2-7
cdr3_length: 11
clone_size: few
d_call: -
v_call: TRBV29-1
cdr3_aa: CSVTGLSEQYF
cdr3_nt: TGCAGCGTCACAGGGTTGAGCGAGCAGTACTTC

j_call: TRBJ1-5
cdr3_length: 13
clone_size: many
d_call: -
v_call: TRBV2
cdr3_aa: CASRAGVGQPQHF
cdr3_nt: TGTGCCAGCAGGGCAGGGGTTGGTCAGCCCCAGCATTTT

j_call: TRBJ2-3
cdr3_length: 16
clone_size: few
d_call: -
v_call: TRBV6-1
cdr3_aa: CASRSPLWTDTYTQYF
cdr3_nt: TGTGCCAGCAGATCCCCACTGTGGACAGATACCTATACTCAGTATTTT

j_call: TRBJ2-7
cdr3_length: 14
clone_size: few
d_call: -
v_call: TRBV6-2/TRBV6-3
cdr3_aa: CASNQRRSPYEQYF
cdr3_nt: TGTGCCAGCAACCAACGAAGATCCCCCTACGAGCAGTACTTC

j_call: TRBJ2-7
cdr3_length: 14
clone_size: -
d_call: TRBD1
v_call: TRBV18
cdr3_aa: CASSQTGVKGEQYF
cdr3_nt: TGTGCCAGCTCCCAGACAGGGGTGAAAGGGGAGCAGTACTTC

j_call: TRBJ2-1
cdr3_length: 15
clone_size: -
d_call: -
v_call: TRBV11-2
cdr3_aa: CASSLEGYTMSWQFF
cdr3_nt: TGTGCCAGCAGCTTAGAAGGTTATACAATGAGCTGGCAGTTCTTC

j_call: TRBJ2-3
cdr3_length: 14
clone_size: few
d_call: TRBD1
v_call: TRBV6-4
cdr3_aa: CARSDGQGEDTQYF
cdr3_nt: TGTGCCAGAAGTGACGGACAGGGGGAAGATACGCAGTATTTT

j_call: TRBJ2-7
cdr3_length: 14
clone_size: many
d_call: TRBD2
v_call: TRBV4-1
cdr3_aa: CASSQTLAGHEQYF
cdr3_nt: TGCGCCAGCAGCCAAACCCTAGCGGGACACGAGCAGTACTTC

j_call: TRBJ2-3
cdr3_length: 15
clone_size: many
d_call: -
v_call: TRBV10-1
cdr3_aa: CASSGGGAVARTQYF
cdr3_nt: TGCGCCAGCAGTGGTGGCGGGGCCGTGGCGAGAACGCAGTATTTT

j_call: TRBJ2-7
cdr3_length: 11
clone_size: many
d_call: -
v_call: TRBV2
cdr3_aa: CASSGGQEQYF
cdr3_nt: TGTGCCAGCAGCGGAGGACAGGAGCAGTACTTC

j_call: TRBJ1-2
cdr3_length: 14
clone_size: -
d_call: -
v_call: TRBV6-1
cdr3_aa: CASSGNPGTYGYTF
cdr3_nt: TGTGCCAGCAGTGGCAACCCCGGGACCTATGGCTACACCTTC

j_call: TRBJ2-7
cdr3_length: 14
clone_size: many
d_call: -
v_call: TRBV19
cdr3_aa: CASSWGRNSYEQYF
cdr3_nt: TGTGCCAGTAGCTGGGGGAGGAACTCCTACGAGCAGTACTTC

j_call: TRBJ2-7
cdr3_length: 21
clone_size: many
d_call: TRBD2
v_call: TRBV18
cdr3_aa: CASSLGQRTSGRGRISYEQYF
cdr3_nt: TGTGCCAGCTCACTGGGGCAGAGGACTAGCGGGAGAGGAAGGATCTCCTACGAGCAGTACTTC

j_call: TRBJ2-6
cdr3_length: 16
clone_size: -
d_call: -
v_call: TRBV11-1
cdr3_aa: CASSSRQSLGTNVLTF
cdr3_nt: TGTGCCAGCAGCTCTAGACAGTCTCTTGGGACCAACGTCCTGACTTTC

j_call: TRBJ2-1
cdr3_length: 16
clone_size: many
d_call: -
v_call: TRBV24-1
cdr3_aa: CATSDKMGNLYNEQFF
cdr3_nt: TGTGCCACCAGTGATAAGATGGGGAACCTATACAATGAGCAGTTCTTC

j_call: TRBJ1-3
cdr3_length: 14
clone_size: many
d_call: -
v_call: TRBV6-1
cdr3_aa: CASSAGAPGNTVYF
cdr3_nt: TGTGCCAGCAGTGCGGGGGCTCCTGGAAACACCGTATATTTT

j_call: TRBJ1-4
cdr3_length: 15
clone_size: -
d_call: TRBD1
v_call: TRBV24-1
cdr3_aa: CATSDPGTGDRKLFF
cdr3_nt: TGTGCCACCAGTGATCCCGGGACAGGGGATCGAAAACTGTTTTTT

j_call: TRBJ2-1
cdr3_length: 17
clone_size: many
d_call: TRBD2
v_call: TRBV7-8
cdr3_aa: CASSPHRAGGINNEQFF
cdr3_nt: TGTGCCAGCAGCCCCCATCGAGCGGGAGGGATTAACAATGAGCAGTTCTTC

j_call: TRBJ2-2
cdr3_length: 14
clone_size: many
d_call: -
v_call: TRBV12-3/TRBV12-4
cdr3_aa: CASSLALGTGELFF
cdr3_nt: TGTGCCAGCAGTTTAGCGCTGGGCACCGGGGAGCTGTTTTTT

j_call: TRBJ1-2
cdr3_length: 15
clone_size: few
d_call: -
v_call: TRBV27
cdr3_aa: CASRSSGTENYGYTF
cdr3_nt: TGTGCCAGCAGATCCTCCGGGACGGAAAACTATGGCTACACCTTC

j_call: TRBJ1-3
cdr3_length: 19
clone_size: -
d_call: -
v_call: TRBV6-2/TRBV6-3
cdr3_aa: CASSRDPGGPGVSGNTIYF
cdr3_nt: TGTGCCAGCAGTCGGGACCCGGGGGGGCCGGGGGTCTCTGGAAACACCATATATTTT

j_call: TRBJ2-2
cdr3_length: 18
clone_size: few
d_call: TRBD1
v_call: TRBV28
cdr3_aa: CASSFPAGTVGSTGELFF
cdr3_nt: TGTGCCAGCAGTTTCCCCGCCGGGACAGTGGGTAGCACCGGGGAGCTGTTTTTT

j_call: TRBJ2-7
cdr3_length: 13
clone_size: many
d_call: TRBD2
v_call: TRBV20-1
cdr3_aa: CSATGLAGYEQYF
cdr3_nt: TGCAGTGCTACAGGACTAGCGGGTTACGAGCAGTACTTC

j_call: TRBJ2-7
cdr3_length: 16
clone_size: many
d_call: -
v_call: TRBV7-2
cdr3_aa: CASSLSSPSRSYEQYF
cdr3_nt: TGTGCCAGCAGCTTATCATCCCCTAGCCGATCCTACGAGCAGTACTTC

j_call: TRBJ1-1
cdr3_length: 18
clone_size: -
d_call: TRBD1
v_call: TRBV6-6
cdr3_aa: CASSYYPKIRTGGGGAFF
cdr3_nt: TGTGCCAGCAGTTACTACCCAAAAATAAGGACAGGGGGAGGGGGAGCTTTCTTT

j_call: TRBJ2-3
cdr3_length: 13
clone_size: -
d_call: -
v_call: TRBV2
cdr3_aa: CATSWPGADTQYF
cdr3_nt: TGTGCCACTAGTTGGCCGGGGGCAGATACGCAGTATTTT

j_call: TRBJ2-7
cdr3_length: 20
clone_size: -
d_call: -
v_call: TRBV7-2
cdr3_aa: CASSLCAGLSASASSYEQYF
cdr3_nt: TGTGCCAGCAGCTTATGTGCGGGGTTATCGGCTAGCGCGAGCTCCTACGAGCAGTACTTC

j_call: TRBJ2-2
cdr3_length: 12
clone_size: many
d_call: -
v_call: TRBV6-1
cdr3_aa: CASRGGTGELFF
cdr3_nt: TGTGCCAGCAGGGGCGGAACCGGGGAGCTGTTTTTT

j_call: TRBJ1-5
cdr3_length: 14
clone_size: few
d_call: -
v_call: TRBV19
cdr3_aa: CASSTQGNNQPQHF
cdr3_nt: TGTGCCAGTAGTACGCAGGGAAACAATCAGCCCCAGCATTTT

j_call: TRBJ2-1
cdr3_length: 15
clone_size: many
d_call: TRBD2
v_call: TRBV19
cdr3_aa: CASSISAGPYNEQFF
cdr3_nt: TGTGCCAGTAGTATATCAGCGGGACCATACAATGAGCAGTTCTTC

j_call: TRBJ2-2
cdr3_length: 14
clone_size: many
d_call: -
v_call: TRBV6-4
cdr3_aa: CASSDRADTGELFF
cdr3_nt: TGTGCCAGCAGTGACCGGGCGGACACCGGGGAGCTGTTTTTT

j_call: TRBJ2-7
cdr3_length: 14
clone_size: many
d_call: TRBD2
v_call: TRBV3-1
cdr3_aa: CASSPSGRRYEQYF
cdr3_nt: TGTGCCAGCAGCCCCAGCGGGAGACGCTACGAGCAGTACTTC

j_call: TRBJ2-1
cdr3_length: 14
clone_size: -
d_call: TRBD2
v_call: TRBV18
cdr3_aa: CASSPGTRNDEQFF
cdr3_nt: TGTGCCAGCTCACCGGGGACTAGAAACGATGAGCAGTTCTTC

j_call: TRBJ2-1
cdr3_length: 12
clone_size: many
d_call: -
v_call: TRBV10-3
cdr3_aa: CAISVFDNEQFF
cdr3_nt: TGTGCCATCAGTGTTTTCGACAATGAGCAGTTCTTC

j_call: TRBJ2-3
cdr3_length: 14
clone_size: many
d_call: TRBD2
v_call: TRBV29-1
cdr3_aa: CSVAGLADTDTQYF
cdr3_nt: TGCAGCGTCGCCGGACTAGCGGACACAGATACGCAGTATTTT

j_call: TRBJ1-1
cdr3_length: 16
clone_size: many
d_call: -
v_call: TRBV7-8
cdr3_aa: CASSLGTRAMHTEAFF
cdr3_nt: TGTGCCAGCAGCTTAGGGACCAGGGCCATGCACACTGAAGCTTTCTTT

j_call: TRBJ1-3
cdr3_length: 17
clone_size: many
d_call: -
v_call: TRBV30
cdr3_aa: CAWSGLVRGGRGNTIYF
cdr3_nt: TGTGCCTGGAGTGGGTTGGTCCGGGGAGGACGTGGAAACACCATATATTTT

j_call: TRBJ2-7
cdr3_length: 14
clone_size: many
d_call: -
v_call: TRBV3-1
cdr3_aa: CASSPAVAGYEQYF
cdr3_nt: TGTGCCAGCAGCCCGGCCGTAGCCGGTTACGAGCAGTACTTC